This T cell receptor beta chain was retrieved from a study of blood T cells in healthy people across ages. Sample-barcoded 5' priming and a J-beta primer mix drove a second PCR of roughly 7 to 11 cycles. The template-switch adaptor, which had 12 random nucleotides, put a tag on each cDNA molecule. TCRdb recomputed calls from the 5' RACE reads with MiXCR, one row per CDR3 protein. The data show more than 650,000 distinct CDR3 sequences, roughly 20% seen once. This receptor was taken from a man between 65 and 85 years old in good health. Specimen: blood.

CDR3 residues: CASSIGTSLNIQYF. CDR3 bases: TGTGCCAGTAGTATAGGGACTAGTCTTAACATTCAGTACTTC. J is TRBJ2-4 and V is TRBV19; 7 nucleotides align to TRBD2. The length of the CDR3 is 14 residues. Looked up from germline, CDR1 is LNHDA and CDR2 is SQIVND (reference sequence). V dropped 1 base and J dropped 7; count of bases not matched to a gene: 4.